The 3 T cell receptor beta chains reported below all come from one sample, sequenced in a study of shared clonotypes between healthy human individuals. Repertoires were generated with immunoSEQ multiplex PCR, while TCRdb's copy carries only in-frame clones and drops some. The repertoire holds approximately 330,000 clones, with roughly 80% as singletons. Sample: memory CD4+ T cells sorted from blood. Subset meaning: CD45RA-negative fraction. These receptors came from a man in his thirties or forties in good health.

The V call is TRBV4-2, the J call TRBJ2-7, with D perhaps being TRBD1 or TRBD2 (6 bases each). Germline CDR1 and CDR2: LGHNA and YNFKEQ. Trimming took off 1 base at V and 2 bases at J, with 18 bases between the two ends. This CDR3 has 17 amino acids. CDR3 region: CASSQVGGGMPPYEQYF. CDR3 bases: TGTGCCAGCAGCCAAGTAGGGGGAGGAATGCCTCCCTACGAGCAGTACTTC.

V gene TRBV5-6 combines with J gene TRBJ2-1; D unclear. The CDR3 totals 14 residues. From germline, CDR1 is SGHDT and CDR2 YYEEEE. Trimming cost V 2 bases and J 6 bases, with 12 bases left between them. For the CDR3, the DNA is TGTGCCAGCAGCTTCGAGGAGAGGCCCAATGAGCAGTTCTTC. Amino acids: CASSFEERPNEQFF.

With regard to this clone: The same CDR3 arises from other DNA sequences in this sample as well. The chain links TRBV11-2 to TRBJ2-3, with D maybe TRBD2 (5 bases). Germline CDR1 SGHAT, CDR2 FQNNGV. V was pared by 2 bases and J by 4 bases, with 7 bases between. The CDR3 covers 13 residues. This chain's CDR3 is CASSLPGADTQYF. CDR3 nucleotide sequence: TGTGCCAGCAGCTTACCCGGGGCAGATACGCAGTATTTT.